Listed here are 21 T cell receptor beta chains from one sample, sequenced in a study of beta chain features in type 1 diabetes. The investigators reverse transcribed all of the isolated RNA, so they sequenced expressed TCRB transcripts. Sequencing used immunoSEQ multiplex PCR; TCRdb keeps in-frame clones, though not all of them. The sample includes some 22,000 clones, about 57% seen only once; the top ten take roughly 0.37%. Whole-study results and caveats: Type 1 diabetes patients had moderately but significantly shorter TCRB CDR3s in all four CD4+ subsets.

These TCRs are of unknown antigen specificity. Material: stem cell memory CD4+ T cells from blood. The receptor set was obtained from a man aged 18 to 35 with type 1 diabetes.

The CDR3 loop is CASSQDTGAPYNSPLHF. The CDR3 nucleotides are TGCGCCAGCAGCCAAGATACAGGTGCCCCGTATAATTCACCCCTCCACTTT. The J gene is TRBJ1-6, the V gene TRBV4-3; D might be TRBD1 (5 bases). This CDR3 is built from 17 residues. Germline lookup yields CDR1 LGHNA and CDR2 YSLEER. With 0 bases removed from V and 4 bases from J, the gap between germline ends came to 13 bases.

The chain combines TRBV2 with TRBJ1-5, with unresolved D. CDR1 is SNHLY and CDR2 is FYNNEI in the germline V gene. Trimming stripped 6 bases from V and 5 bases from J, with 17 bases between. The CDR3 length is 15 residues. Here the CDR3 DNA reads TGTGCCAGCAGGCGGGAGGCAGGCGCTTATCAGCCCCAGCATTTT. This encodes CASRREAGAYQPQHF.

The chain is built from TRBV6-1 and TRBJ1-2, with D maybe TRBD1 (5 bases). CDR1 and CDR2 (germline): MNHNS, SASEGT. Trimming pared 2 bases from V and 8 bases from J, leaving 15 bases between. There are 14 residues in the CDR3. CDR3 DNA: TGTGCCAGCAGTGAAATGAAGGGGCCAGGCGGCTACACCTTC. Translated: CASSEMKGPGGYTF.

The chain uses TRBV2 and TRBJ2-2; tentative D call: TRBD2 (6 bases). Deletions cut 4 bases from V and 4 bases from J, with 16 bases between. The CDR3 consists of 16 residues. The germline V gene encodes CDR1 SNHLY and CDR2 FYNNEI. The CDR3 nucleotides read TGTGCCAGCAGTGGAGTAGGTAGCGGAGCCACCGGGGAGCTGTTTTTT. Translation gives CASSGVGSGATGELFF.

This clone occurred once. This rearrangement joins TRBV15 to TRBJ1-5, with unresolved D. This CDR3 spans 15 amino acids. V lost 0 bases and J 0 bases, leaving 6 bases between the germline ends. CDR1 and CDR2 (germline): LNHNV, YYDKDF (reference sequence). CDR3 region: CATSRDSHSNQPQHF. The CDR3 region has the DNA TGTGCCACCAGCAGAGACAGTCATAGCAATCAGCCCCAGCATTTT.

The chain is built from TRBV6-5 and TRBJ2-3, with TRBD1 matching over 8 bases. There are 16 residues in the CDR3. The V gene end was trimmed by 4 bases and the J gene end by 0 bases; junction bases not matched to a gene: 6. CDR1 is MNHEY and CDR2 is SVGAGI in the germline V gene. CDR3 nucleotide sequence: TGTGCCAGCAGTTCAAAGACAGGGGCTAGCACAGATACGCAGTATTTT. The encoded protein is CASSSKTGASTDTQYF.

The chain recombines TRBV19 with TRBJ1-5, with 9 bases identical to TRBD1. V shed 4 bases and J 2 bases; nucleotides not matched to a gene: 12. The CDR3 runs 18 residues. Germline V gives CDR1 LNHDA, CDR2 SQIVND (reference sequence). DNA for the CDR3: TGTGCCAGTAGTAGATCAACAGGGGGCGCAAAGGGCAATCAGCCCCAGCATTTT. It is translated as CASSRSTGGAKGNQPQHF.

This clone was observed a few times. V is TRBV7-2 and J is TRBJ2-3; D gene uncertain. CDR3 size: 12 residues. The V gene's germline CDR1 is SGHTA and CDR2 FQGNSA. Trimming took off 3 bases at V and 5 bases at J, with 6 bases between the two ends. The CDR3 DNA follows: TGTGCCAGCAGCTTTAGTCGAGATACGCAGTATTTT. The encoded protein is CASSFSRDTQYF.

The rearrangement uses TRBV14 and TRBJ1-1, with 8 bases aligning to TRBD1. Trimming removed 3 bases from V and 9 bases from J; junction bases left unmatched: 6. CDR1 SGHDN and CDR2 FVKESK come from the germline V gene. This CDR3 comprises 13 residues. CDR3 bases: TGTGCCAGCAGCCATAATACAGGGGGGAAAGCTTTCTTT. Translating it yields CASSHNTGGKAFF.

The chain employs TRBV28 and TRBJ2-1; 9 nucleotides line up with TRBD2. V was pared by 5 bases and J by 2 bases, with 7 bases of the junction left unmatched. This CDR3 spans 16 amino acids. Germline values: CDR1 MDHEN, CDR2 SYDVKM. The CDR3 loop is CASSDARLAAYNEQFF. Here the CDR3 DNA reads TGTGCCAGCAGTGACGCCCGACTAGCGGCCTACAATGAGCAGTTCTTC.

The chain combines TRBV5-4 with TRBJ2-7; TRBD1 matches at 8 bases. V lost 4 bases to trimming and J lost 4 bases; unmatched junction nucleotides: 10. This CDR3 is 15 amino acids long. Looked up from germline, CDR1 is SGHNT and CDR2 is YYREEE (reference sequence). The DNA of the CDR3 is TGTGCCAGCAGCCCTAAGGACAGGGCTAAGTACGAGCAGTACTTC. It specifies CASSPKDRAKYEQYF.

The chain employs TRBV29-1 and TRBJ2-1; D is undetermined. Germline CDR1 and CDR2: SQVTM and ANQGSEA. Trimming took 7 bases from V and 0 from J, leaving 10 bases between them. The CDR3 has 13 residues. CDR3 sequence (DNA): TGCAGCGGTTTAGAGAGCTCCTACAATGAGCAGTTCTTC. Its translation is CSGLESSYNEQFF.

J is TRBJ2-6 and V is TRBV5-6; D ambiguous. Per the germline V gene, CDR1 is SGHDT and CDR2 is YYEEEE. Trimming removed 7 bases from V and 5 bases from J, with 25 bases in between. The CDR3 totals 18 residues. Here the CDR3 DNA reads TGTGCCAGCTCAAGGAGCAATAGGTCACAAAGTCGGGCCAACGTCCTGACTTTC. It codes for CASSRSNRSQSRANVLTF.

This clone appeared a few times. This rearrangement joins TRBV6-1 to TRBJ2-2, with D perhaps matching TRBD2 (5 bases). The V gene's germline CDR1 is MNHNS and CDR2 SASEGT. Trimming removed 3 bases at V and 4 bases at J, with 12 bases between. The CDR3 loop spans 15 amino acids. CDR3 loop: CASSELSSPTGELFF. In DNA form, the CDR3 reads TGTGCCAGCAGTGAGCTTTCTAGCCCCACCGGGGAGCTGTTTTTT.

This chain joins TRBV28 and TRBJ1-4; TRBD1 aligns across 9 bases. CDR3 length: 15 amino acids. The ends lost 5 bases at V and 8 bases at J; junction bases unmatched: 9. Per germline, CDR1 MDHEN and CDR2 SYDVKM. CDR3 nucleotides: TGTGCCAGCAGTACTACGACAGGGGGAGGAGAAAAACTGTTTTTT. It codes for CASSTTTGGGEKLFF.

Only a few counts were recorded for this clone. This chain joins TRBV5-1 and TRBJ2-1; 10 bases match TRBD2. This CDR3 region has 15 residues. V shed 6 bases, J shed 8 bases, and the junction held 11 bases outside the gene matches. Germline V gene lookup returns CDR1 SGHRS and CDR2 YFSETQ. CDR3 coding DNA: TGCGCCAGCAACGCGGCTAGCGGGAGTATACATGAGCAGTTCTTC. This translates into CASNAASGSIHEQFF.

This clone came up a few times. The rearrangement joins TRBV5-4 to TRBJ2-5, with 9 bases aligning to TRBD2. CDR3 length: 16 residues. V lost 1 base and J lost 2; bases outside the gene matches: 6. CDR1 and CDR2 from the germline V gene are SGHNT and YYREEE (reference sequence). CDR3 nucleotide sequence: TGTGCCAGCAGCTTGCTAAACCTAGCGGGGCAAGAGACCCAGTACTTC. It translates to CASSLLNLAGQETQYF. Based on the CDR3 plus reference TRBV5-4 and TRBJ2-5, the full variable domain is ETGVTQSPTHLIKTRGQQVTLRCSSQSGHNTVSWYQQALGQGPQFIFQYYREEENGRGNFPPRFSGLQFPNYSSELNVNALELDDSALYLCASSLLNLAGQETQYFGPGTRLLVL.

This clone was detected a few times. The V and J genes are TRBV2 and TRBJ2-5; 13 bases line up with TRBD2. Losses at the gene ends were 6 bases for V and 2 bases for J; bases not matched to a gene: 3. The CDR3 spans 15 residues. Per the germline V gene, CDR1 is SNHLY and CDR2 is FYNNEI. CDR3 nucleotides: TGTGCCAGCAGGATGACTAGCGGGGGGCAAGAGACCCAGTACTTC. Protein product: CASRMTSGGQETQYF.

The chain combines TRBV7-8 with TRBJ1-3, with D possibly matching TRBD1 (5 bases). The germline gives CDR1 SGHVS, CDR2 FQNEAQ. Trimming took 6 bases from V and 0 from J, leaving 12 bases between them. This CDR3 has 15 residues. This CDR3 reads CASRSRASSGNTIYF. The CDR3 nucleotides are TGTGCCAGCAGGTCCAGGGCCAGCTCTGGAAACACCATATATTTT.

The chain combines TRBV7-9 with TRBJ2-7; D is perhaps TRBD2 (6 bases). The ends were cut back, 5 bases at V and 5 bases at J, with 19 bases in the middle. CDR1 and CDR2 (germline): SEHNR, FQNEAQ (reference sequence). The CDR3 has 15 residues. DNA of the CDR3: TGTGCCAGCAGCCCCATGGGGGGAGAAGAAGACGAGCAGTACTTC. Its translation: CASSPMGGEEDEQYF. Looking up the rest from reference TRBV7-9 and TRBJ2-7 gives the full variable domain: DTGVSQNPRHKITKRGQNVTFRCDPISEHNRLYWYRQTLGQGPEFLTYFQNEAQLEKSRLLSDRFSAERPKGSFSTLEIQRTEQGDSAMYLCASSPMGGEEDEQYFGPGTRLTVT.

The V and J genes are TRBV30 and TRBJ1-3, with D tentatively TRBD1 (5 bases). V shed 1 base and J shed 4 bases, with 8 bases lying between them. From germline, CDR1 is GTSNPN and CDR2 SVGIG (reference sequence). The length of the CDR3 is 13 residues. CDR3 in DNA: TGTGCCTGGAGTGCAGGGTGGGGAAACACCATATATTTT. As protein: CAWSAGWGNTIYF.